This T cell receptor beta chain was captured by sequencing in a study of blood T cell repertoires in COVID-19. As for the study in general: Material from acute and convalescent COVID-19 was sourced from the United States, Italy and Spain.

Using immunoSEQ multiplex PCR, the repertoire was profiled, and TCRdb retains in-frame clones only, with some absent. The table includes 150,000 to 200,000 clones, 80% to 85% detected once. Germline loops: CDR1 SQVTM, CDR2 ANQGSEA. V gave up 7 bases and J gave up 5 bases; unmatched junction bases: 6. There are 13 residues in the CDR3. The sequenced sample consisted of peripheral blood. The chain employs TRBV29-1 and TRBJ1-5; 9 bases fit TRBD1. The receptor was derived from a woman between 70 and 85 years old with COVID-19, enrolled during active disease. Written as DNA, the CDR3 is TGCAGCGCGTCACAGGGGGCCTATCAGCCCCAGCATTTT. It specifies CSASQGAYQPQHF.